This T cell receptor beta chain comes out of a study of blood T cells in healthy people across ages. In the study overall: Through template switching, about one barcoded beta molecule was captured per two T cells, as measured in model experiments. Points from the study as a whole: Roughly linear declines in TCR beta diversity per million T cells occurred with age. Long-lived donors had more naive CD4+ cells and higher diversity than aged donors.

Then a second PCR, running roughly 7 to 11 cycles, was carried out with a sample-barcoded 5' primer and a J-beta primer mix. A single record per CDR3 protein comes from TCRdb applying MiXCR to the 5' RACE reads. The data contain just over 800,000 distinct CDR3 sequences, about 59% of them singletons. The V and J ends lost 8 bases and 0 bases, in that order; junction bases with no gene match: 7. CDR1 LGHNA and CDR2 YNFKEQ come from the germline V gene. This CDR3 region has 16 residues. As concerns this clonotype: Its specificity is not known.

The sample comprised blood. The rearrangement links TRBV4-2 to TRBJ2-1, with 10 bases fitting TRBD2. The TCR sequence derives from a man aged 25 to 40 in good health. The CDR3 DNA sequence: TGTGCCAGCTCGGCTAGCGGGGGAAACTCCTACAATGAGCAGTTCTTC. As protein: CASSASGGNSYNEQFF.